This T cell receptor beta chain appears in the sequencing data of a study of blood T cell repertoires in COVID-19. Study-wide context: The cDNA or gDNA used as material had been derived from T cells, B-cell-depleted T cells, or PBMCs.

The germline V gene has CDR1 ENHRY and CDR2 SYGVKD. The CDR3 contains 16 residues. V dropped 8 bases and J dropped 1; count of bases not matched to a gene: 10. As originally analysed: The assay estimated nucleated cells by amplifying reference gene primers. Method: immunoSEQ multiplex PCR; TCRdb's copy keeps in-frame clones and lacks some. V and J calls plus clone size are reproduced from that table; the DNA served to infer D and trimming. The table shows fewer than 120,000 clones, with around nine tenths occurring only once. The gene calls are TRBV10-3 and TRBJ2-7; TRBD2 matches at 11 bases. The sequence was obtained from a woman in her forties or fifties with acute or convalescent COVID-19. The specimen sequenced was peripheral blood. The CDR3 spells CAIGGITSGRSYEQYF. In nucleotides, the CDR3 is TGTGCCATCGGGGGGATCACTAGCGGGAGATCCTACGAGCAGTACTTC.